Below are 10 T cell receptor beta chains sequenced from a single sample in a study of blood T cell repertoires in COVID-19. TCRdb's copy holds only in-frame clones and misses some; the assay was immunoSEQ multiplex PCR. The sample includes more than 95,000 clones, about 83% seen only once; the top ten take about 10%. The sample was peripheral blood. Receptors were obtained from a man in his fifties or sixties with acute or convalescent COVID-19.

This chain joins TRBV29-1 and TRBJ2-1; possible D gene TRBD1, 6 bases. Trimming took off 7 bases at V and 3 bases at J, with 16 bases between the two ends. The germline gives CDR1 SQVTM, CDR2 ANQGSEA. This CDR3 contains 14 residues. For the CDR3, the DNA is TGCAGCGCTGGCCAGGGGCTATACTACAATGAGCAGTTCTTC. Its protein product is CSAGQGLYYNEQFF.

This chain uses TRBV27 with TRBJ2-7; TRBD2 matches 12 bases. Trimming took 6 bases from V and 4 from J; bases not matched to a gene: 7. The CDR3 is 15 amino acids. The germline V gene has CDR1 MNHEY and CDR2 SMNVEV (reference sequence). CDR3 sequence reads: CASRRGTSGLYEQYF. In DNA form, the CDR3 reads TGTGCCAGCAGAAGGGGGACTAGCGGGTTGTACGAGCAGTACTTC.

The rearrangement joins TRBV6-5 to TRBJ1-5; TRBD1 matches at 7 bases. The CDR3 has 14 amino acids. V shed 6 bases and J 11 bases; nucleotides not matched to a gene: 13. Germline V gene data show CDR1 as MNHEY and CDR2 as SVGAGI. This chain's CDR3 is CASRSSTGFGAQHF. CDR3 DNA sequence: TGTGCCAGCAGATCCTCGACAGGGTTCGGGGCCCAGCATTTT.

This chain links TRBV6-6 with TRBJ2-7, with D tentatively TRBD1 (5 bases). Per the germline V gene, CDR1 is MNHNY and CDR2 is SVGAGI (reference sequence). V was shortened by 5 bases and J by 5 bases, with 19 bases between the two germline ends. The CDR3 has 15 amino acids. CDR3 nucleotide sequence: TGTGCCAGCAGTCAATTCTCCCAGGGTTCTAACGAGCAGTACTTC. Amino acids: CASSQFSQGSNEQYF.

This clone has just one count. The rearrangement links TRBV2 to TRBJ1-5; D gene uncertain. V lost 3 bases and J lost 5, with 14 bases in between. The CDR3 covers 15 residues. CDR1 is SNHLY, CDR2 FYNNEI, per germline. This CDR3 is CASSDLTYGDQPQHF. The CDR3 coding sequence is TGTGCCAGCAGTGATCTGACCTACGGGGATCAGCCCCAGCATTTT.

The chain uses TRBV29-1 and TRBJ1-2; 7 nucleotides line up with TRBD1. The CDR3 sequence is 13 residues long. V shed 3 bases and J 4 bases; nucleotides not matched to a gene: 5. Germline lookup yields CDR1 SQVTM and CDR2 ANQGSEA. The CDR3 bases are TGCAGCGTTGATGACAGGGCTCCCTATGGCTACACCTTC. This sequence encodes CSVDDRAPYGYTF.

The gene calls are TRBV19 and TRBJ1-6; no reliable D call. The V end was cut by 5 bases, the J end by 6 bases, with 11 bases between. From germline, CDR1 is LNHDA and CDR2 SQIVND (reference sequence). The CDR3 covers 14 residues. The CDR3 is CASSHFEPNSPLHF. The CDR3, as DNA: TGTGCCAGTAGTCACTTCGAACCTAATTCACCCCTCCACTTT.

V usage is TRBV6-5 and J usage is TRBJ2-2, with no clear D. Germline V lookup: CDR1 MNHEY, CDR2 SVGAGI. V lost 4 bases to trimming and J lost 1 base, with 4 bases between them. CDR3 length: 13 amino acids. This CDR3 reads CASSFGNTGELFF. The CDR3 DNA is TGTGCCAGCAGTTTCGGGAACACCGGGGAGCTGTTTTTT.

This sequence joins TRBV9 and TRBJ2-3; 11 bases fit TRBD2. V trimming: 6 bases; J trimming: 4 bases; junction bases outside the gene matches: 16. The germline CDR1 and CDR2 sequences are SGDLS and YYNGEE. The CDR3 contains 18 residues. As DNA, the CDR3 is TGTGCCAGCACCCCCGGGCTAGCGGGAGGTTCTTACGCAGATACGCAGTATTTT. It encodes CASTPGLAGGSYADTQYF.

This clone was seen a single time. CDR3 nucleotides: TGTGCCAGCAGCGTAGCTTTGTTGGGACAGGCGGCCAATGAGCAGTTCTTC. Protein product: CASSVALLGQAANEQFF. The J gene is TRBJ2-1, the V gene TRBV9; 8 bases agree with TRBD1. The CDR3 covers 17 residues. V gave up 0 bases and J gave up 6 bases; unmatched junction bases: 11. Germline lookup yields CDR1 SGDLS and CDR2 YYNGEE.